This T cell receptor beta chain was profiled in a study of cytomegalovirus exposure and HLA in healthy donors. The CDR3 length is 17 residues. Germline lookup yields CDR1 MNHEY and CDR2 SMNVEV (reference sequence). Trimming took 5 bases from V and 6 from J; bases not matched to a gene: 12. This table comes from immunoSEQ multiplex PCR, and its TCRdb copy is limited to in-frame clones, with some not included. The sample lists about 350,000 clones, approximately 86% seen once, with roughly 1.2% in the top ten. The donors formed part of the roughly 110-subject validation cohort, distinct from the approximately 670-subject first cohort.

The chain couples TRBV27 to TRBJ2-1, with 11 positions matching TRBD2. The clonotype originates from a woman aged 25 to 39 in good health and CMV-seropositive. Sequencing used PBMCs. This chain's CDR3 is CASSRPSGGSPFNEQFF. In nucleotides, the CDR3 is TGTGCCAGCAGTAGGCCTAGCGGGGGGTCCCCCTTCAATGAGCAGTTCTTC.